The TCR beta chain under discussion was sequenced for a study of cytomegalovirus exposure and HLA in healthy donors. The V end was cut by 6 bases, the J end by 9 bases, with 21 bases between. Germline V gene lookup returns CDR1 MDHEN and CDR2 SYDVKM. The CDR3 runs to 15 residues. Primers included in the PCR were 60 Vbeta and 13 Jbeta primers. Data came from immunoSEQ multiplex PCR; TCRdb stores just in-frame clones and leaves some out. Reported are about 210,000 clones; the ten largest clones contain roughly 0.89%. The TCR was taken from a woman aged 25 to 39 in good health and CMV-seropositive. Specimen: PBMCs. The rearrangement links TRBV28 to TRBJ1-5; the D is unclear. CDR3 sequence: CASRPSGPETSPQHF. The DNA of the CDR3 is TGTGCCAGCAGACCGTCAGGTCCCGAAACGTCGCCCCAGCATTTT.